A single sample is the source of the 13 T cell receptor beta chains below, sequenced in a study of T cells in Graves' hyperthyroidism and ophthalmopathy. Amplified regions were TCR beta CDR3 sequences from RNA transcripts. Initially, a first-round RT-PCR of the TCR CDR3 employed the HTBI primer set. TCRdb independently ran MiXCR on the multiplex PCR reads; one entry per CDR3 protein. The data show 330,000 or so distinct CDR3 sequences, roughly 18% seen once. Material: blood. The receptors shown here come from a man aged 50 to 60 with Graves' ophthalmopathy.

At least ten counts were recorded for this clonotype. V is TRBV11-2 and J is TRBJ2-5; D unresolved. This CDR3 is 14 amino acids long. Germline lookup yields CDR1 SGHAT and CDR2 FQNNGV. With 5 bases removed from V and 3 bases from J, the gap between germline ends came to 13 bases. The CDR3 bases are TGTGCCAGCAGCGCCTCCTTGGGGAAAGAGACCCAGTACTTC. It is translated as CASSASLGKETQYF.

This clonotype was picked up a small number of times. The chain employs TRBV29-1 and TRBJ2-7; 10 bases map to TRBD2. Germline values: CDR1 SQVTM, CDR2 ANQGSEA. With 5 bases clipped from V and 2 bases from J, the junction kept 6 bases outside the gene matches. This CDR3 has 14 residues. CDR3 amino acids: CSVTSGILPYEQYF. CDR3 coding DNA: TGCAGCGTTACTAGCGGGATACTCCCCTACGAGCAGTACTTC.

The V gene is TRBV7-9, the J gene TRBJ2-7; a weak D match, TRBD1 (5 bases). Trimming left V 5 bases short and J 0 bases short, with 11 bases between. CDR1 SEHNR and CDR2 FQNEAQ come from the germline V gene (reference sequence). The CDR3 is 14 residues long. CDR3 bases: TGTGCCAGCAGCCTACAGGCCTCCTCCTACGAGCAGTACTTC. Encoded protein: CASSLQASSYEQYF. Full variable domain (missing parts from reference TRBV7-9 and TRBJ2-7): DTGVSQNPRHKITKRGQNVTFRCDPISEHNRLYWYRQTLGQGPEFLTYFQNEAQLEKSRLLSDRFSAERPKGSFSTLEIQRTEQGDSAMYLCASSLQASSYEQYFGPGTRLTVT.

This clonotype turned up a few times. This chain uses TRBV6-2 or TRBV6-3 with TRBJ2-7; 11 bases line up with TRBD2. The length of the CDR3 is 14 residues. The V gene's germline CDR1 is MNHEY and CDR2 SVGEGT. The trim removed 8 bases at V and 4 bases at J, leaving 7 bases unmatched. CDR3 in amino acids: CASGSSGRSYEQYF. The CDR3 DNA reads as TGTGCCAGCGGATCTAGCGGGAGGTCTTACGAGCAGTACTTC.

The chain combines TRBV6-1 with TRBJ2-2; perhaps TRBD2 as D (6 bases). The CDR3 covers 14 residues. Trimming pared 4 bases from V and 4 bases from J, leaving 10 bases between. CDR1 and CDR2 (germline): MNHNS, SASEGT. This CDR3 reads CASSVLEGTGELFF. The CDR3 DNA reads as TGTGCCAGCAGTGTGTTGGAGGGCACCGGGGAGCTGTTTTTT.

This clonotype was seen a handful of times. J is TRBJ1-4 and V is TRBV14; no definite D call. Trimming pared 1 base from V and 6 bases from J, leaving 12 bases between. Germline V gives CDR1 SGHDN, CDR2 FVKESK. This CDR3 has 15 residues. CDR3 DNA sequence: TGTGCCAGCAGCCAAGTTGTCGACGGGGATGAAAAACTGTTTTTT. Its translation: CASSQVVDGDEKLFF.

This clonotype was recorded a few times. This chain joins TRBV7-9 and TRBJ2-5; 13 bases align to TRBD2. CDR3 size: 16 residues. V shed 0 bases and J 5 bases; nucleotides not matched to a gene: 3. Per germline, CDR1 SEHNR and CDR2 FQNEAQ (reference sequence). CDR3 residues: CASSLAGLAGVETQYF. CDR3 coding DNA: TGTGCCAGCAGCTTAGCTGGACTAGCGGGAGTTGAGACCCAGTACTTC. Full variable domain (missing parts from reference TRBV7-9 and TRBJ2-5): DTGVSQNPRHKITKRGQNVTFRCDPISEHNRLYWYRQTLGQGPEFLTYFQNEAQLEKSRLLSDRFSAERPKGSFSTLEIQRTEQGDSAMYLCASSLAGLAGVETQYFGPGTRLLVL.

Ten or more counts support this clonotype. V gene TRBV5-1 combines with J gene TRBJ2-1; D not certain. Germline CDR1 reads SGHRS; CDR2 reads YFSETQ. Trimming pared 0 bases from V and 8 bases from J, leaving 3 bases between. The CDR3 spans 11 residues. The CDR3: CASSLVDEQFF. The DNA for the CDR3 is TGCGCCAGCAGCTTGGTGGATGAGCAGTTCTTC.

The chain recombines TRBV4-1 with TRBJ1-2; no reliable D call. Trimming removed 0 bases at V and 4 bases at J, with 9 bases between. The CDR3 consists of 14 residues. Looked up from germline, CDR1 is MGHRA and CDR2 is YSYEKL. The CDR3 DNA sequence: TGCGCCAGCAGCCAAGACGGGGTTGGCTATGGCTACACCTTC. This translates into CASSQDGVGYGYTF.

The V and J genes are TRBV7-8 and TRBJ1-2; D perhaps matches TRBD1 (5 bases). V shed 1 base and J shed 8 bases, with 8 bases lying between them. The CDR3 is 12 residues long. Germline V lookup: CDR1 SGHVS, CDR2 FQNEAQ. The CDR3 loop is CASSLDRGGYTF. CDR3 nucleotides: TGTGCCAGCAGCTTAGATAGGGGCGGCTACACCTTC.

There are many counts of this clonotype. The V and J genes are TRBV28 and TRBJ2-7; D is unclear. This CDR3 contains 11 residues. Germline CDR1 reads MDHEN; CDR2 reads SYDVKM. V was cut by 4 bases and J by 6 bases, with 7 bases left in between. The CDR3 sequence is CASSSHPEQYF. The DNA of the CDR3 is TGTGCCAGCAGTTCCCATCCCGAGCAGTACTTC.

This clonotype has a count of ten or more. J is TRBJ1-2 and V is TRBV28; 9 bases fit TRBD1. V gave up 2 bases and J gave up 6 bases; unmatched junction bases: 1. Germline assignment: CDR1 MDHEN and CDR2 SYDVKM. The CDR3 covers 13 residues. As DNA, the CDR3 is TGTGCCAGCAGTTTAACAGGGGGCAATGGCTACACCTTC. Protein product: CASSLTGGNGYTF.

The genes are TRBV29-1 and TRBJ1-2, with D possibly TRBD1 on 5 matching bases. Germline loops: CDR1 SQVTM, CDR2 ANQGSEA. Deletions cut 6 bases from V and 8 bases from J, with 19 bases between. The CDR3 totals 13 residues. The CDR3 nucleotides read TGCAGCGTCCAACTCTTCCAGGGTGGCGGCTACACCTTC. Translation gives CSVQLFQGGGYTF.